This paragraph covers one T cell receptor beta chain sequence. Antigen: not known. A second PCR of roughly 7 to 11 cycles used a sample-barcoded 5' primer and a J-beta primer mix. The study obtained at least 2.5 million CDR3-containing paired-end reads from every sample. From the 5' RACE reads, TCRdb called clonotypes with MiXCR, one entry per CDR3 protein. The sample lists more than 650,000 distinct CDR3 sequences, about 53% occurring once. This entry is derived from a study of blood T cells in healthy people across ages. Notes on the study in general: Unsorted PBMCs prevented conclusive naive versus antigen-experienced comparison.

The CDR3 loop spans 22 amino acids. Sequences were obtained from blood. The clonotype originates from an elderly man in good health. The chain is built from TRBV21-1 and TRBJ2-3; TRBD2 reflects the table's D call only, with no check against the DNA. TRBV21-1 is an annotated pseudogene. For the CDR3, the DNA is TGTGCCAGCAGCAAAGGTTCGGGACCGGGGGGACTAGCGGGTCCCATTCGCAGATACGCGTATTTT. Protein sequence: CASSKGSGPGGLAGPIRRYAYF.